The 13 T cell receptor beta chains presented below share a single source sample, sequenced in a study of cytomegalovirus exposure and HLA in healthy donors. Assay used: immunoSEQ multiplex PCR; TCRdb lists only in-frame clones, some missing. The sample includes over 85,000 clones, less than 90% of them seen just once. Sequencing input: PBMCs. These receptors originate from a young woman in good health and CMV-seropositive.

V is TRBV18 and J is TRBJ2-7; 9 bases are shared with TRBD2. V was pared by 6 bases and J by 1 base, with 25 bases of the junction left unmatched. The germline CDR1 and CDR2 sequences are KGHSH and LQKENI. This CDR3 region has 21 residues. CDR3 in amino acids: CASSQRPPTSGPRVGSYEQYF. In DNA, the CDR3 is TGTGCCAGCTCGCAACGTCCTCCGACTAGCGGCCCTAGGGTGGGTTCCTACGAGCAGTACTTC.

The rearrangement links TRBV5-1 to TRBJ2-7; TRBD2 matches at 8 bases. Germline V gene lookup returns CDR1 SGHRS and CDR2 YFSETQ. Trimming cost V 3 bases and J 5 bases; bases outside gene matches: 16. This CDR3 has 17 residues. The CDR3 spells CASSWGFAGGPHDEQYF. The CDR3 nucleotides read TGCGCCAGCAGCTGGGGTTTCGCGGGGGGACCCCACGACGAGCAGTACTTC.

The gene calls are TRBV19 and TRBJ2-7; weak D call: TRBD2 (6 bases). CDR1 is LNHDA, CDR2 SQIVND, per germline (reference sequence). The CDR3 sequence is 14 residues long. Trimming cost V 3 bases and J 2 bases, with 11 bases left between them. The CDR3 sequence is CASSMGGVPYEQYF. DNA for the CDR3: TGTGCCAGTAGTATGGGCGGGGTACCCTACGAGCAGTACTTC.

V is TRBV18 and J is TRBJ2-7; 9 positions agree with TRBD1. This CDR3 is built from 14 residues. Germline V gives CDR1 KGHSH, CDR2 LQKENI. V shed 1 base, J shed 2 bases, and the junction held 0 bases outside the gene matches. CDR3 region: CASSPRDRAYEQYF. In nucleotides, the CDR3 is TGTGCCAGCTCACCACGGGACAGGGCCTACGAGCAGTACTTC.

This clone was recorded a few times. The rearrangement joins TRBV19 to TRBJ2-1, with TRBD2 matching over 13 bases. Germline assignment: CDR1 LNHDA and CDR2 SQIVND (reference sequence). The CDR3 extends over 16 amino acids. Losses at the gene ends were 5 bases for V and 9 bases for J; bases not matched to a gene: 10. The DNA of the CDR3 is TGTGCCAGTAGTCGGCAACTAGCGGGGGGGGTAAGTGAGCAGTTCTTC. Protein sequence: CASSRQLAGGVSEQFF.

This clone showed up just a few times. CDR3: CASSRIPGDTEAFF. As DNA, the CDR3 is TGTGCCAGCTCACGTATCCCAGGGGACACTGAAGCTTTCTTT. The chain joins TRBV18 to TRBJ1-1; the D gene is possibly TRBD1 (6 bases). Germline lookup yields CDR1 KGHSH and CDR2 LQKENI. V lost 4 bases and J 3 bases, leaving 12 bases between the germline ends. The CDR3 extends over 14 amino acids.

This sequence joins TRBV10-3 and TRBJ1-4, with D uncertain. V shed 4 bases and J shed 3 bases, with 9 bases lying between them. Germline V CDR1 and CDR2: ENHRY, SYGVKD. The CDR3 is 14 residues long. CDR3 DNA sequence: TGTGCCATCAGTGCGGGAGCGGCTAATGAAAAACTGTTTTTT. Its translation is CAISAGAANEKLFF.

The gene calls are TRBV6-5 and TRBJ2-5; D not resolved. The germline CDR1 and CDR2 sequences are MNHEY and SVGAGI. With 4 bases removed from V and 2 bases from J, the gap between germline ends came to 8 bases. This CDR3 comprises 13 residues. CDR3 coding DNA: TGTGCCAGCAGTTTGGCAAATCAAGAGACCCAGTACTTC. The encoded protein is CASSLANQETQYF.

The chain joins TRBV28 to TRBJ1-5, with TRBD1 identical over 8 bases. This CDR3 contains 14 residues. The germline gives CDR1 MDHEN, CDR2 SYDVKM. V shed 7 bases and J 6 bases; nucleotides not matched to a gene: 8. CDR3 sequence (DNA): TGTGCCAGCAACGCAGGGGGCGCCGGTCAGCCCCAGCATTTT. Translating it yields CASNAGGAGQPQHF.

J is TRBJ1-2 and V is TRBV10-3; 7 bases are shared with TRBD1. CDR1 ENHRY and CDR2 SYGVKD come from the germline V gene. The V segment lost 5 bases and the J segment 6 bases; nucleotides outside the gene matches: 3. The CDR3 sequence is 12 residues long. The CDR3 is CAISTGEDGYTF. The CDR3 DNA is TGTGCCATCAGTACAGGGGAGGATGGCTACACCTTC.

CDR3 sequence reads: CASSLTTGGYTEAFF. In nucleotides, the CDR3 is TGTGCCAGCAGCTTGACAACAGGGGGCTACACTGAAGCTTTCTTT. V and J are TRBV7-2 and TRBJ1-1, with 9 nucleotides matching TRBD1. The CDR3 contains 15 residues. Germline CDR1 and CDR2: SGHTA and FQGNSA. V lost 3 bases, J lost 3 bases, and 5 bases stayed unmatched.

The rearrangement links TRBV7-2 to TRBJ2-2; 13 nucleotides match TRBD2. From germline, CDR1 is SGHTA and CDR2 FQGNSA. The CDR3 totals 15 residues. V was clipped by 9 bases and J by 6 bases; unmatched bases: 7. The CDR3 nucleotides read TGTGCCAGTCGACAGACTAGCGGGGGGTCCGGGGAGCTGTTTTTT. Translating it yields CASRQTSGGSGELFF.

CDR3 nucleotides: TGTGCCACCAGCAGAGCTTCCGGAGAGGGGAGGTCTGGAAACACCATATATTTT. It is translated as CATSRASGEGRSGNTIYF. V usage is TRBV15 and J usage is TRBJ1-3; weak D call: TRBD1 (5 bases). V shed 1 base and J shed 1 base, with 17 bases lying between them. The CDR3 runs to 18 residues. Germline CDR1 and CDR2: LNHNV and YYDKDF (reference sequence).